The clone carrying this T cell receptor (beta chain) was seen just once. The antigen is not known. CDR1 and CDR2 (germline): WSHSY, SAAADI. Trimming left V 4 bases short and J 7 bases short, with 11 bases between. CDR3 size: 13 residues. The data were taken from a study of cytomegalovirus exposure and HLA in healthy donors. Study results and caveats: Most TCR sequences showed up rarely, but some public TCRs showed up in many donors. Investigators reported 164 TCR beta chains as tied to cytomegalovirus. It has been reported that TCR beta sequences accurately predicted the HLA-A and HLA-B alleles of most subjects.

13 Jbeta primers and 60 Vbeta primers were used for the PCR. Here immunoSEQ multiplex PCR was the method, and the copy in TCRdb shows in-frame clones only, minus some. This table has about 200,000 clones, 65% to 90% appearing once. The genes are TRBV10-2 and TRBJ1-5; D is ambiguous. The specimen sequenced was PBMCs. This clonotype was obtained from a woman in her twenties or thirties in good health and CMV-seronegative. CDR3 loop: CASSALASQPQHF. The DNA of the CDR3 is TGCGCCAGCAGTGCTCTCGCGTCGCAGCCCCAGCATTTT.